Below are 16 T cell receptor beta chains sequenced from a single sample in a study of T-cell memory formation after mild COVID-19. TCRdb reprocessed the 5' RACE reads with MiXCR, giving one entry per CDR3 protein. The data show some 130,000 distinct CDR3 sequences, about 16% seen once. Material for sequencing was PBMCs or a T cell subset sorted from them (not recorded which). The receptors stem from an adult woman who had mild COVID-19 (a few samples of this study predate the infection). Cell type and time point are not known.

In its sample, this clonotype was seen a few times. The V gene is TRBV27, the J gene TRBJ1-1; D is perhaps TRBD1 (5 bases). Trimming pared 2 bases from V and 4 bases from J, leaving 11 bases between. CDR3 length equals 14 residues. Germline V gene data show CDR1 as MNHEY and CDR2 as SMNVEV (reference sequence). The CDR3 protein is CASSLLGGGTEAFF. The CDR3 coding sequence is TGTGCCAGCAGTTTACTGGGGGGAGGCACTGAAGCTTTCTTT.

The V and J genes are TRBV4-1 and TRBJ2-7, with a weak D call TRBD1 (6 bases). V gave up 2 bases and J gave up 4 bases, with 12 bases separating them. The V gene's germline CDR1 is MGHRA and CDR2 YSYEKL. The length of the CDR3 is 14 residues. CDR3 DNA: TGCGCCAGCAGCCAACCTGATAGGGGGTACGAGCAGTACTTC. Its protein product is CASSQPDRGYEQYF.

This clonotype was found many times. V and J are TRBV29-1 and TRBJ2-5; the D gene is possibly TRBD2 (5 bases). Germline V CDR1 and CDR2: SQVTM, ANQGSEA. Trimming cost V 0 bases and J 2 bases, with 13 bases left between them. This CDR3 has 15 residues. The CDR3 bases are TGCAGCGTTGAAGATGAGGGAATGGGGCAAGAGACCCAGTACTTC. This encodes CSVEDEGMGQETQYF. Combining the CDR3 with reference TRBV29-1 and TRBJ2-5 gives the whole variable domain SAVISQKPSRDICQRGTSLTIQCQVDSQVTMMFWYRQQPGQSLTLIATANQGSEATYESGFVIDKFPISRPNLTFSTLTVSNMSPEDSSIYLCSVEDEGMGQETQYFGPGTRLLVL.

The sample holds a few counts of this clonotype. The chain couples TRBV12-3 or TRBV12-4 to TRBJ1-5, with D possibly matching TRBD1 (5 bases). V was shortened by 4 bases and J by 1 base, with 5 bases between the two germline ends. There are 13 residues in the CDR3. The CDR3 region is CASSWGSNQPQHF. As DNA, the CDR3 is TGTGCCAGCAGTTGGGGGAGCAATCAGCCCCAGCATTTT.

Only a few counts were recorded for this clonotype. The V call is TRBV4-1, the J call TRBJ2-7, with D unresolved. V was shortened by 4 bases and J by 6 bases, with 16 bases between the two germline ends. CDR3 length: 14 residues. Germline V gene sequence: CDR1 MGHRA, CDR2 YSYEKL. The CDR3 DNA follows: TGCGCCAGCAGCCCTATGACCTGGGGATCCGAGCAGTACTTC. Amino acid sequence: CASSPMTWGSEQYF.

The table lists this clonotype with a few counts. This chain uses TRBV20-1 with TRBJ2-7; 8 nucleotides match TRBD1. V was pared by 3 bases and J by 6 bases, with 4 bases of the junction left unmatched. CDR3 length: 12 amino acids. The germline CDR1 and CDR2 sequences are DFQATT and SNEGSKA (reference sequence). The CDR3 DNA sequence: TGCAGTGCTAGGGACAGGGTAATCGAGCAGTACTTC. Translating gives CSARDRVIEQYF.

V and J are TRBV15 and TRBJ2-5, with a tentative D call TRBD1 (6 bases). Per germline, CDR1 LNHNV and CDR2 YYDKDF (reference sequence). CDR3 length equals 16 residues. V lost 5 bases and J lost 1, with 17 bases in between. In DNA form, the CDR3 reads TGTGCCACCAGCGGTCGGGTAGGGACACCCCAAGAGACCCAGTACTTC. Translation: CATSGRVGTPQETQYF. Together with reference TRBV15 and TRBJ2-5, the CDR3 gives the full variable domain: DAMVIQNPRYQVTQFGKPVTLSCSQTLNHNVMYWYQQKSSQAPKLLFHYYDKDFNNEADTPDNFQSRRPNTSFCFLDIRSPGLGDTAMYLCATSGRVGTPQETQYFGPGTRLLVL.

This clonotype turned up a few times. The rearrangement links TRBV6-5 to TRBJ1-1, with D hard to call. CDR3 length: 13 residues. The germline gives CDR1 MNHEY, CDR2 SVGAGI. The V end was cut by 4 bases, the J end by 6 bases, with 12 bases between. CDR3: CASSSPALSEAFF. DNA for the CDR3: TGTGCCAGCAGTTCCCCCGCGTTGTCTGAAGCTTTCTTT.

V gene TRBV7-6 combines with J gene TRBJ2-7; 12 positions agree with TRBD1. The V segment lost 5 bases and the J segment 6 bases; nucleotides outside the gene matches: 5. This CDR3 region has 14 residues. Germline assignment: CDR1 SGHVS and CDR2 FNYEAQ. CDR3: CASSKGTGGGEQYF. In nucleotides, the CDR3 is TGTGCCAGCAGCAAGGGGACAGGGGGCGGCGAGCAGTACTTC.

V is TRBV12-3 or TRBV12-4 and J is TRBJ2-7, with TRBD2 matching over 7 bases. J lost 3 bases, V lost 9 bases, and 8 bases had no gene match. The CDR3 is 13 residues long. CDR3 nucleotides: TGTGCCAGATCGGGAGGTGCGAGCTACGAGCAGTACTTC. Translation gives CARSGGASYEQYF.

This clonotype turned up a few times. The chain joins TRBV14 to TRBJ1-4, with D possibly matching TRBD1 (5 bases). Germline-derived CDR1 and CDR2 are SGHDN and FVKESK. The CDR3 extends over 15 amino acids. V gave up 3 bases and J gave up 7 bases, with 15 bases separating them. The CDR3 sequence: CASSQIRGRGEKLFF. In DNA, the CDR3 is TGTGCCAGCAGCCAGATAAGGGGTAGGGGTGAAAAACTGTTTTTT.

The chain recombines TRBV18 with TRBJ1-2; 12 positions match TRBD1. J gave up 7 bases and V 6 bases, and 12 bases lay outside the gene matches. CDR3 size: 16 residues. The germline V gene encodes CDR1 KGHSH and CDR2 LQKENI. The CDR3 loop reads CASSPSGTGGNGGYTF. In DNA form, the CDR3 reads TGTGCCAGCTCGCCCTCCGGGACAGGGGGCAACGGTGGCTACACCTTC.

This clonotype occurred a few times. V and J are TRBV20-1 and TRBJ2-1; D is ambiguous. Trimming took off 1 base at V and 3 bases at J, with 13 bases between the two ends. Germline CDR1 reads DFQATT; CDR2 reads SNEGSKA (reference sequence). The CDR3 contains 15 residues. CDR3 in amino acids: CSARAPARVYNEQFF. The CDR3 DNA reads as TGCAGTGCTAGAGCTCCAGCGCGAGTCTACAATGAGCAGTTCTTC.

The chain links TRBV5-4 to TRBJ2-3, with 11 bases matching TRBD2. J gave up 4 bases and V 4 bases, and 5 bases lay outside the gene matches. The CDR3 has 15 residues. Germline V lookup: CDR1 SGHNT, CDR2 YYREEE (reference sequence). The CDR3 region is CASSGTSGSADTQYF. DNA for the CDR3: TGTGCCAGCAGCGGTACTAGCGGGAGCGCAGATACGCAGTATTTT. Full variable domain (remainder filled in from reference TRBV5-4 and TRBJ2-3): ETGVTQSPTHLIKTRGQQVTLRCSSQSGHNTVSWYQQALGQGPQFIFQYYREEENGRGNFPPRFSGLQFPNYSSELNVNALELDDSALYLCASSGTSGSADTQYFGPGTRLTVL.

V usage is TRBV4-3 and J usage is TRBJ2-2, with 7 positions matching TRBD2. The CDR3 is made up of 15 amino acids. With V trimmed by 4 bases and J by 4 bases, 6 bases remained unmatched. Germline V gives CDR1 LGHNA, CDR2 YSLEER. The chain's CDR3 is CASSPRGEATGELFF. The CDR3 DNA follows: TGCGCCAGCAGCCCCCGGGGGGAGGCCACCGGGGAGCTGTTTTTT.

CDR3 coding DNA: TGTGCCAGCTCACCACGGGGCCGGGAGCTGTTTTTT. Its protein product is CASSPRGRELFF. The chain recombines TRBV18 with TRBJ2-2; D perhaps matches TRBD1 (5 bases). The CDR3 spans 12 residues. V lost 1 base, J lost 9 bases, and 6 bases lay in between. Germline-derived CDR1 and CDR2 are KGHSH and LQKENI.